The 4 T cell receptor beta chains presented below share a single source sample, sequenced in a study of identical twins. TCRdb passed the 5' RACE reads through MiXCR, listing each CDR3 protein once. The sample has some 320,000 distinct CDR3 sequences; around 12% are singletons. The same specimen was also included in a second study, on yellow fever vaccine responses in identical twins.

Sequenced material: CD8+ T cells sorted from blood. These receptors were taken from a woman aged 18-29 years in good health.

This clonotype was recorded a few times. V usage is TRBV3-1 and J usage is TRBJ2-2, with TRBD2 identical over 8 bases. Per the germline V gene, CDR1 is LGHDT and CDR2 is YNNKEL (reference sequence). After removal of 0 bases from V and 6 bases from J, the junction contained 6 bases not matched to a gene. The CDR3 is 16 amino acids. CDR3 nucleotide sequence: TGTGCCAGCAGCCAAGAGGGTAGCGGGAAGCCCGGGGAGCTGTTTTTT. Translated: CASSQEGSGKPGELFF. The whole variable domain, filled in from reference TRBV3-1 and TRBJ2-2, reads DTAVSQTPKYLVTQMGNDKSIKCEQNLGHDTMYWYKQDSKKFLKIMFSYNNKELIINETVPNRFSPKSPDKAHLNLHINSLELGDSAVYFCASSQEGSGKPGELFFGEGSRLTVL.

The chain has TRBV14 and TRBJ2-1, with TRBD1 matching 10 bases. The germline CDR1 and CDR2 sequences are SGHDN and FVKESK. V trimming: 4 bases; J trimming: 7 bases; junction bases outside the gene matches: 7. The CDR3 loop spans 15 amino acids. This CDR3 is CASSRPGTGVNEQFF. The CDR3 DNA is TGTGCCAGCAGCCGGCCCGGGACAGGGGTGAATGAGCAGTTCTTC.

This sequence joins TRBV27 and TRBJ2-1; D might be TRBD2 (7 bases). The CDR3 is 15 amino acids. Germline V gives CDR1 MNHEY, CDR2 SMNVEV (reference sequence). The V and J ends lost 7 bases and 7 bases respectively, with 20 bases between them. As DNA, the CDR3 is TGTGCCAGCATGGTAGGGGGGGCAGTTTTAAATGAGCAGTTCTTC. It yields the protein CASMVGGAVLNEQFF.

The table lists this clonotype with many counts. This chain uses TRBV12-3 or TRBV12-4 with TRBJ1-4; TRBD1 agrees at 8 bases. The ends lost 4 bases at V and 0 bases at J; junction bases unmatched: 7. The CDR3 has 17 amino acids. CDR3 loop: CASSSTGGYATNEKLFF. The CDR3 DNA reads as TGTGCCAGCAGTTCTACAGGGGGATATGCAACTAATGAAAAACTGTTTTTT.